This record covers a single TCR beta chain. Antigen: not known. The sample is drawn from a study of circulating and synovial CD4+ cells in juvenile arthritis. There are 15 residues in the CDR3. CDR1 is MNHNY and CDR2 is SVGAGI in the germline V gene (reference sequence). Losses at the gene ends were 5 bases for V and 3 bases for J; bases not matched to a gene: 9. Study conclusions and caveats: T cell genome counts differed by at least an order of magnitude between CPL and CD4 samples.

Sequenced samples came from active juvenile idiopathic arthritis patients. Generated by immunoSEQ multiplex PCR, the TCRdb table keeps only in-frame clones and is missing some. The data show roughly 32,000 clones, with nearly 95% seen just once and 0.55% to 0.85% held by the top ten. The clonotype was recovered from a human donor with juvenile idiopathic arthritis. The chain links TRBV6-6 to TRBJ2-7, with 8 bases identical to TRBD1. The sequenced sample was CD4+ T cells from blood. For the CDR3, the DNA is TGTGCCAGCAGTCACGGACAGGGACTCTTCTACGAGCAGTACTTC. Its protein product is CASSHGQGLFYEQYF.